What follows are 9 T cell receptor beta chains derived from one specimen sequenced in a study of blood T cell repertoires in COVID-19. Assay used: immunoSEQ multiplex PCR; TCRdb lists only in-frame clones, some missing. Of 230,000 or so clones in the sample, around 85% were seen once. Sample: peripheral blood. The receptors stem from a human donor in a cohort sampled during active COVID-19.

J is TRBJ2-5 and V is TRBV30; 7 bases align to TRBD2. Germline assignment: CDR1 GTSNPN and CDR2 SVGIG (reference sequence). CDR3 size: 15 residues. The V segment lost 2 bases and the J segment 9 bases; nucleotides outside the gene matches: 15. The CDR3: CAWSPAGSRRGSQYF. The DNA for the CDR3 is TGTGCCTGGAGTCCCGCAGGGAGTAGGCGGGGGTCCCAGTACTTC.

This clone showed up just a few times. The rearrangement joins TRBV28 to TRBJ1-2, with no clear D. In germline, CDR1 is MDHEN, CDR2 SYDVKM. The CDR3 runs 15 residues. Trimming took 5 bases from V and 2 from J, leaving 15 bases between them. CDR3: CASSLRTPGNYGYTF. CDR3 bases: TGTGCCAGCAGTCTCAGGACGCCGGGGAACTATGGCTACACCTTC.

This clone was counted once. The chain recombines TRBV7-3 with TRBJ2-7; 14 bases fit TRBD2. Trimming took 5 bases from V and 2 from J; bases not matched to a gene: 5. The germline gives CDR1 SGHTA, CDR2 FQGTGA. The CDR3 totals 16 residues. CDR3 loop: CASSPGLAGGPYEQYF. The CDR3, as DNA: TGTGCCAGCAGCCCAGGACTAGCGGGGGGCCCCTACGAGCAGTACTTC.

The chain has TRBV3-1 (or the pseudogene TRBV3-2) and TRBJ1-2; possibly TRBD1 for D (5 bases). Germline CDR1 LGHDT, CDR2 YNNKEL (reference sequence). Deletions cut 4 bases from V and 7 bases from J, with 16 bases between. There are 14 residues in the CDR3. In DNA form, the CDR3 reads TGTGCCAGCAGCCCCCTTAATAACGGGGGTGGCTACACCTTC. This codes for CASSPLNNGGGYTF.

The chain uses TRBV7-2 and TRBJ2-3, with 7 positions matching TRBD2. The CDR3 is 15 amino acids. Germline CDR1 reads SGHTA; CDR2 reads FQGNSA. V trimming: 1 base; J trimming: 3 bases; junction bases outside the gene matches: 4. The CDR3 nucleotides are TGTGCCAGCAGCTTAGGGGCGGGAGTGACAGATACGCAGTATTTT. Translation: CASSLGAGVTDTQYF.

This clone has more than one count but fewer than ten. The chain couples TRBV20-1 to TRBJ2-1; tentative D call: TRBD1 (5 bases). The V and J ends lost 3 bases and 1 base respectively, with 16 bases between them. In germline, CDR1 is DFQATT, CDR2 SNEGSKA (reference sequence). The length of the CDR3 is 16 residues. Here the CDR3 DNA reads TGCAGTGCTAGTGTTCAGGGCACCTGGTCCTACAATGAGCAGTTCTTC. This encodes CSASVQGTWSYNEQFF.

CDR3 amino acids: CASSYSEGGASYEQYF. CDR3 sequence (DNA): TGTGCCAGCAGTTACTCGGAAGGGGGCGCGTCCTACGAGCAGTACTTC. The V and J genes are TRBV6-5 and TRBJ2-7, with 7 bases fitting TRBD1. Germline V CDR1 and CDR2: MNHEY, SVGAGI. This CDR3 spans 16 amino acids. V lost 0 bases to trimming and J lost 1 base; unmatched junction nucleotides: 6.

V gene TRBV6-6 combines with J gene TRBJ2-7; D is possibly TRBD2 (5 bases). The CDR3 extends over 15 amino acids. The V end lost 2 bases, the J end lost 3 bases, and 14 bases lay between the germline ends. Looked up from germline, CDR1 is MNHNY and CDR2 is SVGAGI (reference sequence). The CDR3 coding sequence is TGTGCCAGCAGTTACAGCGGCAACACTGTCTACGAGCAGTACTTC. Protein sequence: CASSYSGNTVYEQYF.

The CDR3 protein is CASSGLNRGPNTEAFF. In DNA, the CDR3 is TGTGCCAGCAGCGGCCTTAACAGGGGGCCGAACACTGAAGCTTTCTTT. The gene calls are TRBV9 and TRBJ1-1; TRBD1 matches at 9 bases. V lost 3 bases, J lost 1 base, and 7 bases stayed unmatched. CDR1 is SGDLS, CDR2 YYNGEE, per germline. The length of the CDR3 is 16 residues.